Each of the 10 T cell receptor beta chains below was sequenced from the same sample in a study of T-cell reconstitution after alpha-beta-depleted transplantation in children. Unique molecular identifiers were used to barcode this TCRbeta library. One entry per CDR3 protein, called by TCRdb with MiXCR from the PCR reads. This sample has fewer than 550,000 distinct CDR3 sequences; about 17% occur once, and the top ten carry less than 30%. This specimen was PBMCs, mostly from graft donor cells, taken 360 days after TCRalphabeta/CD19-depleted stem cell transplant. The receptors were gathered from a boy under three years old who had a stem cell transplant for Wiskott-Aldrich syndrome, so the T cells may come from the graft donor.

This clonotype showed up just once. The rearrangement uses TRBV4-3 and TRBJ2-1, with TRBD2 matching over 8 bases. Trimming cost V 1 base and J 9 bases; bases outside gene matches: 23. The CDR3 sequence is 20 residues long. Germline lookup yields CDR1 LGHNA and CDR2 YSLEER. DNA for the CDR3: TGCGCCAGCAGCCAAGTCCTGCCGTCATTACTCGTCGGGAGGGGTAGTGAGCAGTTCTTC. It yields the protein CASSQVLPSLLVGRGSEQFF.

This clonotype was seen a handful of times. The rearrangement uses TRBV4-2 and TRBJ2-7, with TRBD2 matching 9 bases. V trimming: 5 bases; J trimming: 3 bases; junction bases outside the gene matches: 5. This CDR3 region has 14 residues. Per germline, CDR1 LGHNA and CDR2 YNFKEQ. CDR3 nucleotides: TGTGCCAGCAGCGAGATAGCGGGAGACTACGAGCAGTACTTC. Its protein is CASSEIAGDYEQYF.

The gene calls are TRBV12-3 or TRBV12-4 and TRBJ2-7; 8 bases agree with TRBD1. The CDR3 contains 13 residues. Trimming cost V 5 bases and J 5 bases; bases outside gene matches: 5. CDR3 region: CASSRSGGNEQYF. The CDR3 nucleotides are TGTGCCAGCAGTCGCTCAGGGGGCAACGAGCAGTACTTC.

There are many counts of this clonotype. The chain couples TRBV29-1 to TRBJ2-5; D gene ambiguous. The CDR3 contains 9 residues. CDR1 SQVTM and CDR2 ANQGSEA come from the germline V gene. V lost 4 bases to trimming and J lost 6 bases, with 3 bases between them. The CDR3 sequence is CSVGQTQYF. The CDR3 DNA sequence: TGCAGCGTTGGTCAGACCCAGTACTTC.

This clonotype has a handful of counts. This sequence joins TRBV6-2 or TRBV6-3 and TRBJ2-5, with a possible D match to TRBD1 (6 bases). The CDR3 covers 15 residues. V lost 8 bases and J lost 4, with 20 bases in between. Germline lookup yields CDR1 MNHEY and CDR2 SVGEGT. The CDR3 DNA reads as TGTGCCAGCGAAAACGGTGGCAGGGGTGGAGAGACCCAGTACTTC. Translated: CASENGGRGGETQYF.

The sample holds a few counts of this clonotype. This chain links TRBV5-1 with TRBJ2-7; 9 bases align to TRBD1. The CDR3 contains 13 residues. Per germline, CDR1 SGHRS and CDR2 YFSETQ. The V segment lost 4 bases and the J segment 7 bases; nucleotides outside the gene matches: 6. CDR3 sequence (DNA): TGCGCCAGCAGCCGCGGACAGGGGCCTGAGCAGTACTTC. This encodes CASSRGQGPEQYF.

This clonotype was observed a few times. The chain carries TRBV12-3 or TRBV12-4 and TRBJ2-5, with D perhaps matching TRBD1 (5 bases). The germline V and J ends were trimmed by 1 base and 1 base, with 13 bases remaining between them. The CDR3 extends over 16 amino acids. The CDR3 coding sequence is TGTGCCAGCAGTTTAGGAGACAGTATGGCCCAAGAGACCCAGTACTTC. Translation: CASSLGDSMAQETQYF.

This clonotype turned up a few times. V is TRBV7-9 and J is TRBJ2-1; D unclear. The CDR3 covers 13 residues. Trimming took off 5 bases at V and 10 bases at J, with 15 bases between the two ends. Germline V gene sequence: CDR1 SEHNR, CDR2 FQNEAQ (reference sequence). This CDR3 is CASSPVLSYEQFF. In nucleotides, the CDR3 is TGTGCCAGCAGCCCCGTTTTGTCCTACGAGCAGTTCTTC.

The chain combines TRBV5-1 with TRBJ2-1; TRBD1 agrees at 8 bases. Germline trimming cut 4 bases from V and 15 bases from J; bases unmatched to any gene: 15. Per the germline V gene, CDR1 is SGHRS and CDR2 is YFSETQ. The CDR3 runs 14 residues. Written as DNA, the CDR3 is TGCGCCAGCAGCCTGAAGGGCCGACAGGGGTTGCGGTTCTTC. Its protein is CASSLKGRQGLRFF.

The chain links TRBV7-2 to TRBJ2-3; unclear D gene. The V and J ends lost 0 bases and 7 bases respectively, with 14 bases between them. The CDR3 is 15 residues long. Germline assignment: CDR1 SGHTA and CDR2 FQGNSA. The CDR3 DNA reads as TGTGCCAGCAGCTTAGCGGCCAGTGGGCCCCATACGCAGTATTTT. The encoded protein is CASSLAASGPHTQYF.